Below, one T cell receptor beta chain is given with its context. Its antigen is undetermined. These data come from a study of cytomegalovirus exposure and HLA in healthy donors. The CDR3 contains 17 residues. Per germline, CDR1 GTSNPN and CDR2 SVGIG (reference sequence). V lost 5 bases to trimming and J lost 0 bases, with 23 bases between them. Study-level results: An analysis that came later showed most CMV-associated TCR beta chains appearing HLA-restricted. In a later analysis, roughly 17,000 TCR beta sequences were associated with HLA alleles at 0.05 false discovery rate.

PCR employed 60 Vbeta and 13 Jbeta primers. Produced via immunoSEQ multiplex PCR; TCRdb's table is partial and in-frame only. The listing records around 76,000 clones. The rearrangement uses TRBV30 and TRBJ2-7, with D tentatively TRBD2 (6 bases). This clonotype originated in a woman in her sixties in good health and CMV-seronegative. Sequencing input: PBMCs. The CDR3 reads CAWARRAPGSLSYEQYF. The CDR3, as DNA: TGTGCCTGGGCCCGGAGGGCCCCTGGGTCCCTCTCCTACGAGCAGTACTTC.